The 5 T cell receptor beta chains below come from one sample, sequenced in a study of T cells expressing NK-cell markers. No DNA is given; TCRdb re-called the 5' RACE reads and lists each CDR3 protein once. The listing contains some 280,000 distinct CDR3 sequences. Sequenced input: blood T cells: a sorted CD56 or NKG2C T cell subset, CD4+ or CD8+ T cells, or bulk PBMC T cells (not recorded which). The origin of the receptors is a man younger than 30 in good health.

V is TRBV5-1 and J is TRBJ2-3; TCRdb designates TRBD1, a call that cannot be tested without DNA. CDR3 length: 15 residues. Germline V gene data show CDR1 as SGHRS and CDR2 as YFSETQ. CDR3 loop: CASRAGRLRADTQYF.

The J gene is TRBJ2-4, the V gene TRBV4-3. The CDR3 has 14 residues. Germline-derived CDR1 and CDR2 are LGHNA and YSLEER. The chain's CDR3 is CASSQDPWSDIQYF.

The chain links TRBV5-4 to TRBJ1-1; TCRdb indicates TRBD1, and absent DNA this call remains unverified. This CDR3 contains 18 residues. CDR1 is SGHNT and CDR2 is YYREEE in the germline V gene (reference sequence). The CDR3 here is CASSLEGTGGPWSTEAFF.

CDR3 protein: CASSQVASGSRDF. The chain has TRBV4-1 and TRBJ2-3; TCRdb's D call, TRBD2, is unchecked because there is no DNA. The CDR3 runs to 13 residues. The germline CDR1 and CDR2 sequences are MGHRA and YSYEKL.

The J gene is TRBJ1-1, the V gene TRBV10-3; absent DNA, TCRdb's TRBD1 call cannot be checked. CDR3 size: 16 residues. Germline CDR1 ENHRY, CDR2 SYGVKD. The CDR3 loop reads CAISGGSGTGVTEAFF.